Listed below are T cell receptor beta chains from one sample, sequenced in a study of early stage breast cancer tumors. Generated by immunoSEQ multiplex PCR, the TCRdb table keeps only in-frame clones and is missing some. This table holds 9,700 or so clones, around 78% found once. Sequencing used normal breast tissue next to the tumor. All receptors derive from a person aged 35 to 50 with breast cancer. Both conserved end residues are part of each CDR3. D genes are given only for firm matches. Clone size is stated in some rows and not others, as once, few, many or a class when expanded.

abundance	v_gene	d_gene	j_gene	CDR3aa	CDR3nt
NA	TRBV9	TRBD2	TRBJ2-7	CASSVAPAGTYEQYF	TGTGCCAGCAGCGTAGCTCCAGCGGGAACCTACGAGCAGTACTTC
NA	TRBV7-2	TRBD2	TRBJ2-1	CASSLTGGNEQFF	TGTGCCAGCAGCTTAACGGGAGGCAATGAGCAGTTCTTC
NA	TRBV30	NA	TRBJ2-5	CAWTQGGHQETQYF	TGTGCCTGGACCCAAGGCGGACACCAAGAGACCCAGTACTTC
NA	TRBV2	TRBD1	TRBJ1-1	CARTDPGGPNTEAFF	TGTGCCAGAACAGATCCAGGGGGCCCGAACACTGAAGCTTTCTTT
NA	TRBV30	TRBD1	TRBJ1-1	CAWNRGGSEAFF	TGTGCCTGGAACAGGGGAGGGTCTGAAGCTTTCTTT
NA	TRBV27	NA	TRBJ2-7	CASSLSGGPNYEQYF	TGTGCCAGCAGTTTATCGGGCGGACCGAACTACGAGCAGTACTTC
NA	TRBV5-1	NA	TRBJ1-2	CASSLAGGGYTF	TGCGCCAGCAGCTTGGCCGGGGGTGGCTACACCTTC
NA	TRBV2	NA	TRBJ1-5	CASSNRAGSNQPQHF	TGTGCCAGCAGTAACAGGGCTGGGAGCAATCAGCCCCAGCATTTT
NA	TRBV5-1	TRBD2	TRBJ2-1	CASSFAGLAGVYNEQFF	TGCGCCAGCAGCTTCGCGGGACTAGCGGGGGTCTACAATGAGCAGTTCTTC
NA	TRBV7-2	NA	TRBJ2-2	CASSLAGGTGELFF	TGTGCCAGCAGCTTAGCAGGCGGCACCGGGGAGCTGTTTTTT
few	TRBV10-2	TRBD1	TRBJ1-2	CASSDDLTGVPYGYTF	TGCGCCAGCAGTGACGATCTAACAGGGGTGCCCTATGGCTACACCTTC
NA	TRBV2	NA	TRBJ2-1	CASSEVLAIYNEQFF	TGTGCCAGCAGTGAAGTCTTAGCGATTTACAATGAGCAGTTCTTC
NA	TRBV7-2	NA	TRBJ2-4	CASSPPGGRVKNIQYF	TGTGCCAGCAGCCCCCCAGGGGGGCGGGTCAAAAACATTCAGTACTTC
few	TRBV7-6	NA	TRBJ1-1	CASSLSPGALGTEAFF	TGTGCCAGCAGCTTAAGCCCGGGGGCATTAGGCACTGAAGCTTTCTTT
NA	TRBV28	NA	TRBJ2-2	CASSLPGTNTGELFF	TGTGCCAGCAGTTTGCCGGGGACGAACACCGGGGAGCTGTTTTTT
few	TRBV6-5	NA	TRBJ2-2	CASSLHVTGELFF	TGTGCCAGCAGCCTGCACGTGACCGGGGAGCTGTTTTTT
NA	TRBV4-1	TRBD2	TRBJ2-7	CASSHAGTSRPEQYF	TGCGCCAGCAGCCACGCCGGGACTAGTCGACCCGAGCAGTACTTC
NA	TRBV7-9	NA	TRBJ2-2	CASRAAGAYTGELFF	TGTGCCAGCAGGGCGGCGGGGGCTTACACCGGGGAGCTGTTTTTT
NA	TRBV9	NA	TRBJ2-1	CASSVYKGVRSYNEQFF	TGTGCCAGCAGCGTGTACAAGGGAGTTCGGTCCTACAATGAGCAGTTCTTC
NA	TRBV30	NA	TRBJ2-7	CAWSFGGPLYEQYF	TGTGCCTGGAGTTTTGGAGGGCCATTGTACGAGCAGTACTTC
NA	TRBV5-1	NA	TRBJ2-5	CASSLSPIQETQYF	TGCGCCAGCAGCTTGTCACCTATCCAAGAGACCCAGTACTTC
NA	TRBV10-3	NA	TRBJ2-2	CAISESQAAGELFF	TGTGCCATCAGTGAGTCGCAGGCGGCCGGGGAGCTGTTTTTT
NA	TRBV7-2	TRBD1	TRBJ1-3	CASSPRGQGVVGNTIYF	TGTGCCAGCAGCCCTAGGGGCCAGGGGGTTGTAGGAAACACCATATATTTT
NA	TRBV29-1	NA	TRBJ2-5	CSVEDPLKGLQETQYF	TGCAGCGTTGAAGATCCCCTGAAGGGACTCCAAGAGACCCAGTACTTC
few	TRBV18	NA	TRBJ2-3	CASSPALGRRVSDTQYF	TGTGCCAGCTCCCCCGCGCTGGGGCGCAGAGTTTCAGATACGCAGTATTTT
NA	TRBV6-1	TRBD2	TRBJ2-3	CASTQAGPDTQYF	TGTGCCAGCACTCAAGCGGGGCCGGATACGCAGTATTTT
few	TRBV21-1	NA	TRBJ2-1	CASSKREQFF	TGTGCCAGCAGCAAACGGGAGCAGTTCTTC
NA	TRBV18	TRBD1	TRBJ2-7	CASSPPLTGNEQYF	TGTGCCAGCTCACCACCGTTGACAGGGAACGAGCAGTACTTC
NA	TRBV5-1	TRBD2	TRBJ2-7	CASSSGLAGEMQYF	TGCGCCAGCAGCTCAGGACTAGCGGGAGAGATGCAGTACTTC
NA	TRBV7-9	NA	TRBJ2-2	CASSLKDTNTGELFF	TGTGCCAGCAGTTTAAAGGATACGAACACCGGGGAGCTGTTTTTT
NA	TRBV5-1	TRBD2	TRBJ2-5	CASSPQGSGSGETQYF	TGCGCCAGCAGCCCGCAAGGTAGCGGGAGCGGAGAGACCCAGTACTTC
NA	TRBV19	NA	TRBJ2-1	CASQPAGVSNEQFF	TGTGCCAGCCAACCAGCAGGGGTTTCCAATGAGCAGTTCTTC
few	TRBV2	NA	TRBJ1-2	CASSDGTRGGYTF	TGTGCCAGCAGTGACGGGACACGGGGTGGCTACACCTTC
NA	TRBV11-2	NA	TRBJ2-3	CASSLEKWGLGQTDTQYF	TGTGCCAGCAGCTTAGAGAAGTGGGGACTTGGGCAGACAGATACGCAGTATTTT
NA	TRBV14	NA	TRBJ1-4	CASSQGLQRTNEKLFF	TGTGCCAGCAGCCAAGGACTACAACGCACTAATGAAAAACTGTTTTTT
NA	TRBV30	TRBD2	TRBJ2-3	CALGLAGGLDTQYF	TGTGCCTTAGGACTAGCGGGAGGGTTGGATACGCAGTATTTT
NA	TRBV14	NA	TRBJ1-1	CASSQVGRGRDTEAFF	TGTGCCAGCAGCCAAGTGGGCAGGGGCAGGGACACTGAAGCTTTCTTT
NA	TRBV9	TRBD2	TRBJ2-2	CASSPGTSGRTGELFF	TGTGCCAGCAGCCCCGGGACTAGCGGGAGAACCGGGGAGCTGTTTTTT
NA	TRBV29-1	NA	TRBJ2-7	CSVVLYSTYEQYF	TGCAGCGTTGTCCTGTACTCAACCTACGAGCAGTACTTC
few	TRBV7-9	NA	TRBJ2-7	CASSPPLGLQYF	TGTGCCAGCAGTCCACCCCTTGGGCTCCAGTACTTC